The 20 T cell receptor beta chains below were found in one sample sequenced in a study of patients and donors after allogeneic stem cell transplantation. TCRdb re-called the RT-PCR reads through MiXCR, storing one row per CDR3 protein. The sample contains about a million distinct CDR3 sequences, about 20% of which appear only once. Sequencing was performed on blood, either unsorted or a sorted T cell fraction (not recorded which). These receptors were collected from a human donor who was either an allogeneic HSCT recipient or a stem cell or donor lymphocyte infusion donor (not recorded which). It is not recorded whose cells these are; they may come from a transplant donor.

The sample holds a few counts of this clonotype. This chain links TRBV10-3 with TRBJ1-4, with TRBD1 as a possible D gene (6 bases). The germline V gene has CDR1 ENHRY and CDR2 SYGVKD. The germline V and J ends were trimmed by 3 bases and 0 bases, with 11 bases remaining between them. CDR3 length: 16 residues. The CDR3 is CAISDDRTATNEKLFF. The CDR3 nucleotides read TGTGCCATCAGTGACGACAGGACTGCAACTAATGAAAAACTGTTTTTT.

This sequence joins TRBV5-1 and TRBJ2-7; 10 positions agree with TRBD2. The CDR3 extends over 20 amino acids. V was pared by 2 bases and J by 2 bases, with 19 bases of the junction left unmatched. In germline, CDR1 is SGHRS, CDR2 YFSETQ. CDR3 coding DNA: TGCGCCAGCAGCTTATTCCCGGGATCAACCGGACTAGCGGAGACCTACGAGCAGTACTTC. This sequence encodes CASSLFPGSTGLAETYEQYF.

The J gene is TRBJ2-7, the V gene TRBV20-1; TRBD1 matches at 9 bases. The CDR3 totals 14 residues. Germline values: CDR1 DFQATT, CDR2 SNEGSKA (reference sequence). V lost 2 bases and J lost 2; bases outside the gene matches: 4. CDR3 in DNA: TGCAGTGCTAGACCGGGACAGGGACCCTACGAGCAGTACTTC. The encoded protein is CSARPGQGPYEQYF.

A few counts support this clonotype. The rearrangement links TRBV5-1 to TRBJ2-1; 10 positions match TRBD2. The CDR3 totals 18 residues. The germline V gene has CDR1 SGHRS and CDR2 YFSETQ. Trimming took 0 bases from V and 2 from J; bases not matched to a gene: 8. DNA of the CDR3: TGCGCCAGCAGCTTGGGGTTGCTAGCGGGGGACACCTACAATGAGCAGTTCTTC. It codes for CASSLGLLAGDTYNEQFF.

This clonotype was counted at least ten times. CDR3 DNA: TGTGCCAGTCTGGGGACAGGGATTGAAAAACTGTTTTTT. Translating it yields CASLGTGIEKLFF. V usage is TRBV12-3 or TRBV12-4 and J usage is TRBJ1-4, with 9 bases identical to TRBD1. J lost 7 bases, V lost 9 bases, and 6 bases had no gene match. The CDR3 contains 13 residues.

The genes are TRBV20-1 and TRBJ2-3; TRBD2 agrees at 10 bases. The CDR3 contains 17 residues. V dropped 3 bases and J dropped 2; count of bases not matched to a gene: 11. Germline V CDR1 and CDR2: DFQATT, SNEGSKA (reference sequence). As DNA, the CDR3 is TGCAGTGCTAGGCGCACCGGGACTAGCGCATTCACAGATACGCAGTATTTT. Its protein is CSARRTGTSAFTDTQYF.

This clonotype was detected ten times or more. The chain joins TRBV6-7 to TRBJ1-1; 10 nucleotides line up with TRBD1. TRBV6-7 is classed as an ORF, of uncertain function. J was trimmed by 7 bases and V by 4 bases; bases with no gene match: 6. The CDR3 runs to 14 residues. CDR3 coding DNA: TGTGCCAGCAGTTTCCGACAGGGGGCTGTTGAAGCTTTCTTT. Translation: CASSFRQGAVEAFF.

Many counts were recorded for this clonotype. The CDR3 bases are TGTGCCAGCAGTTACGGGGGGAAACTGTTTTTT. Its protein is CASSYGGKLFF. V is TRBV6-5 and J is TRBJ1-4; a possible D gene is TRBD1 (5 bases). The CDR3 has 11 residues. Germline V lookup: CDR1 MNHEY, CDR2 SVGAGI. With 2 bases removed from V and 11 bases from J, the gap between germline ends came to 6 bases.

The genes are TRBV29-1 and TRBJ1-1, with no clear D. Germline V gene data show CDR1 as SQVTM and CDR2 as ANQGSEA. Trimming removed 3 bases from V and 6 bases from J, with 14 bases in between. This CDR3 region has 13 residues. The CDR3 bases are TGCAGCGTTGAGAGTGTGGGGATGGCTGAAGCTTTCTTT. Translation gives CSVESVGMAEAFF. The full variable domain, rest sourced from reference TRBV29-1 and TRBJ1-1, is SAVISQKPSRDICQRGTSLTIQCQVDSQVTMMFWYRQQPGQSLTLIATANQGSEATYESGFVIDKFPISRPNLTFSTLTVSNMSPEDSSIYLCSVESVGMAEAFFGQGTRLTVV.

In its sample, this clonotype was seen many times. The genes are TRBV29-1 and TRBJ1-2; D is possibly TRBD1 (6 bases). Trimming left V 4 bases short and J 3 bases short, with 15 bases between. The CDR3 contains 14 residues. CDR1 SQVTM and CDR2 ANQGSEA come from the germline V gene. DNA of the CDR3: TGCAGCGTTGTAGCGCTACAGGGTGACTATGGCTACACCTTC. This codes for CSVVALQGDYGYTF.

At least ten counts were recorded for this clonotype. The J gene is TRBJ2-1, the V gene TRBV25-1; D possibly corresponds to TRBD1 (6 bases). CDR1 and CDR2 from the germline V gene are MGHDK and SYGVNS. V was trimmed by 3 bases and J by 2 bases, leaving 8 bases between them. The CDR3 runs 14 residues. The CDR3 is CASSEQGTYNEQFF. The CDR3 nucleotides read TGTGCCAGCAGTGAGCAGGGGACCTACAATGAGCAGTTCTTC.

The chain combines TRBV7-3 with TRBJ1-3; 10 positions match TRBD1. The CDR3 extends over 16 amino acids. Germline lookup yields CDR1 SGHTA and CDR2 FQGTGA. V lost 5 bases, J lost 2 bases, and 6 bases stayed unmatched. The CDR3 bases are TGTGCCAGCAGCGAACCGGGACAGGGGACTGGAAACACCATATATTTT. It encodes CASSEPGQGTGNTIYF.

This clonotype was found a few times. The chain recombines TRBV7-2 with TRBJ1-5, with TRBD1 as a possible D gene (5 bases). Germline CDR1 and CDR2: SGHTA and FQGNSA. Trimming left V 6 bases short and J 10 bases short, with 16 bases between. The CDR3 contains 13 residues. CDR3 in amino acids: CASSLMTTVPQHF. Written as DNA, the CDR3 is TGTGCCAGCAGTCTCATGACGACAGTACCCCAGCATTTT.

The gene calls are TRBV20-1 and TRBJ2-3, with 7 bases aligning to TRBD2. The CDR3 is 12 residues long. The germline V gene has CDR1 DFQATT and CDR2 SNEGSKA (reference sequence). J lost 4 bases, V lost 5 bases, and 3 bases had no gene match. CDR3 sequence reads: CSAGEGSDTQYF. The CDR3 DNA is TGCAGTGCTGGGGAGGGGTCAGATACGCAGTATTTT.

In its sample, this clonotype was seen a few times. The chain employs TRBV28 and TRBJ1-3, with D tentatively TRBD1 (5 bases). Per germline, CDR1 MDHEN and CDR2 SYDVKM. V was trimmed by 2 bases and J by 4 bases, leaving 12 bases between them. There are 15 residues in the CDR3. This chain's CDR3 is CASSLGQGGGNTIYF. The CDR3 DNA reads TGTGCCAGCAGTTTAGGGCAGGGTGGCGGAAACACCATATATTTT.

The CDR3 coding sequence is TGTGCCAGCAGCGCGGGACGGAACACCGGGGAGCTGTTTTTT. This gives the protein CASSAGRNTGELFF. The gene calls are TRBV7-3 and TRBJ2-2, with D possibly TRBD2 on 6 matching bases. Germline CDR1 is SGHTA and CDR2 is FQGTGA. V gave up 5 bases and J gave up 1 base, with 8 bases separating them. The CDR3 has 14 amino acids.

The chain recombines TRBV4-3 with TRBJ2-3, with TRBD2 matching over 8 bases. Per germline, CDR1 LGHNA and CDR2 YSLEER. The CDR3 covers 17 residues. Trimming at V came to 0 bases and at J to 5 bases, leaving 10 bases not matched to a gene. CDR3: CASSQDRRGAQGDTQYF. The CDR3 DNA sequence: TGCGCCAGCAGCCAAGATAGGCGGGGGGCCCAGGGAGATACGCAGTATTTT.

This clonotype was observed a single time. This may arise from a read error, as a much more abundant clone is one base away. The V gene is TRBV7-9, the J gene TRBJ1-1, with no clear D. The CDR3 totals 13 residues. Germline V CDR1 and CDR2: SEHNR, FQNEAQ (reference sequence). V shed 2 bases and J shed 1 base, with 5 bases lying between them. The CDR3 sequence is CASSLYKNTEAFF. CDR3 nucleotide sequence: TGTGCCAGCAGCTTATACAAGAACACTGAAGCTTTCTTT.

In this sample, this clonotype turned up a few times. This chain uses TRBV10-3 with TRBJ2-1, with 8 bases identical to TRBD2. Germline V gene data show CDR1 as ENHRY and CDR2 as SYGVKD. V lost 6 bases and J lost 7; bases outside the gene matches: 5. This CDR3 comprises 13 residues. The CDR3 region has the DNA TGTGCCATCAGCGGGGGGGCGCGGAATGAGCAGTTCTTC. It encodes CAISGGARNEQFF.

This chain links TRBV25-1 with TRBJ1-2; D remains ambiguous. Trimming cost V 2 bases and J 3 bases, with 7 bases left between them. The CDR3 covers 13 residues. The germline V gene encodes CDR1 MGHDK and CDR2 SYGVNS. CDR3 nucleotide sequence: TGTGCCAGCAGTGAACTAAGGGACTATGGCTACACCTTC. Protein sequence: CASSELRDYGYTF.